This T cell receptor (beta chain) was captured in a study of T cells in Graves' hyperthyroidism and ophthalmopathy. Study-wide findings and caveats: Also found in blood were most expanded thyroid clonotypes above 0.001.

Trimming cost V 3 bases and J 3 bases, with 6 bases left between them. Germline V gene data show CDR1 as DFQATT and CDR2 as SNEGSKA (reference sequence). The CDR3 covers 11 residues. Template material for amplifying TCR beta CDR3 regions consisted of RNA transcripts. The TCR CDR3 was amplified in a first-round RT-PCR using the HTBI primer set. TCRdb fed the multiplex PCR reads into MiXCR, producing one record per CDR3 protein. The data contain 250,000 or so distinct CDR3 sequences, over 15% of them singletons. This clonotype was seen ten or more times. What it binds is unknown. The receptor was derived from a young woman with Graves' ophthalmopathy. The sequenced sample was blood. The chain recombines TRBV20-1 with TRBJ2-7, with D hard to call. The DNA for the CDR3 is TGCAGTGCTAGCTCCCACTACGAGCAGTACTTC. This translates into CSASSHYEQYF.